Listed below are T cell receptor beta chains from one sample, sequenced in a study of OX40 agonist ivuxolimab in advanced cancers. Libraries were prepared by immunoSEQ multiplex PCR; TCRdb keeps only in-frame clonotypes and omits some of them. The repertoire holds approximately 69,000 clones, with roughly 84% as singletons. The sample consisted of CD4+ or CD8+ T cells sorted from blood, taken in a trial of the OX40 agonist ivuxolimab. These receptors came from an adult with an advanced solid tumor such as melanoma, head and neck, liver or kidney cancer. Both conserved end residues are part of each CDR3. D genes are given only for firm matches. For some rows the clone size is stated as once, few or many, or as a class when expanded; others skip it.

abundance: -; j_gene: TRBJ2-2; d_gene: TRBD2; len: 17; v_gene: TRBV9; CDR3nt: TGTGCCAGCAGCCCGAGACTAGCGGCTTCGAACACCGGGGAGCTGTTTTTT; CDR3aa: CASSPRLAASNTGELFF
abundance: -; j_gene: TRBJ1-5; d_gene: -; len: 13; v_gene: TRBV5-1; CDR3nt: TGCGCCAGCAGCTTTGGGAGCAATCAGCCCCAGCATTTT; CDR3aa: CASSFGSNQPQHF
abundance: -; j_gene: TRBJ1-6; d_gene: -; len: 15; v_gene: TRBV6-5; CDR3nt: TGTGCCAGCAGTCTCAGCGGGGGGTATAATTCACCCCTCCACTTT; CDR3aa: CASSLSGGYNSPLHF
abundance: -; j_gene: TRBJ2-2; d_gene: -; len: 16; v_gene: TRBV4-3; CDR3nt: TGCGCCAGCAGCCAAGGGTCGGGGACTTTTTCCGGGGAGCTGTTTTTT; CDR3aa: CASSQGSGTFSGELFF
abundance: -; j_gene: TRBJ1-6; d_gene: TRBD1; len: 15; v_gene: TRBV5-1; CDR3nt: TGCGCCAGCAGCTTTAATGGACAGGGGGACTCACCCCTCCACTTT; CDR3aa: CASSFNGQGDSPLHF
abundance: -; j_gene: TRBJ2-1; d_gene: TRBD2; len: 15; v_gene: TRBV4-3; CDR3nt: TGCGCCAGCAGCCCCCGGACTAGCTCCTACAATGAGCAGTTCTTC; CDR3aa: CASSPRTSSYNEQFF
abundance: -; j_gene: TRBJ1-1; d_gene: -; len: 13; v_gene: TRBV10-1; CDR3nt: TGCGCCAGCAGCGTGAACATGAACACTGAAGCTTTCTTT; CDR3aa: CASSVNMNTEAFF
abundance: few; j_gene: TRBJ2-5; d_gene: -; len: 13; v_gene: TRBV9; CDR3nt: TGTGCCAGCAGCCAGGCGCCCGGAGAGACCCAGTACTTC; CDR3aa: CASSQAPGETQYF
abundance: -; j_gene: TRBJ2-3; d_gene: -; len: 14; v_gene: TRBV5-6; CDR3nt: TGTGCCAGCACCCTTAGTCGGAGCACAGATACGCAGTATTTT; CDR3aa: CASTLSRSTDTQYF
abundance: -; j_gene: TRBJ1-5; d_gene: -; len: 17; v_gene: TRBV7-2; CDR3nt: TGTGCCAGCAGCTTACTTCTTAGGGCAGGCGAATATCAGCCCCAGCATTTT; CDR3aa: CASSLLLRAGEYQPQHF
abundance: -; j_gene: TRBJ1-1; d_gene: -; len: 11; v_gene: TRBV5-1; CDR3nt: TGCGCCAGCAGCTTGGAGGGATCAGCTTTCTTT; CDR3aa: CASSLEGSAFF
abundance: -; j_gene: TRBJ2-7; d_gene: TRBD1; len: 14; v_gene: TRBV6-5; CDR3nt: TGTGCCAGCAGTTTGGGACAGGGTAGACACGAGCAGTACTTC; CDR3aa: CASSLGQGRHEQYF
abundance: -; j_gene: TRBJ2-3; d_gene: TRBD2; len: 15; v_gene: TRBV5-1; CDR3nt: TGCGCCAGCAGCTTGGGACTAGCGGGCGGGGATACGCAGTATTTT; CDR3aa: CASSLGLAGGDTQYF
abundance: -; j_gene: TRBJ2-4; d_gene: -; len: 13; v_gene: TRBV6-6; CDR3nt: TGTGCCAGCAGTTCTTCAGGGACAAACATTCAGTACTTC; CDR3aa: CASSSSGTNIQYF
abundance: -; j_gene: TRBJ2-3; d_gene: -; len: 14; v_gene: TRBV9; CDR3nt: TGTGCCAGCAGCTTCCGACAGAGCACAGATACGCAGTATTTT; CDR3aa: CASSFRQSTDTQYF